A selection of T cell receptor beta chains follows, all from one sample in a study of shared clonotypes between healthy human individuals. Using immunoSEQ multiplex PCR, the repertoire was profiled, and TCRdb retains in-frame clones only, with some absent. The sample shows hundreds of thousands of clones, approximately 79% of them seen only once. The sample was memory CD4+ T cells sorted from blood. These receptors came from a woman in her 30s in good health. Both conserved end residues are part of each CDR3. D genes are given only for firm matches. Clone size is stated in some rows and not others, as once, few, many or a class when expanded.

>NA|TRBJ2-1|NA|TRBV2
TGTGCCAGCAGTGCCACATCGAGAATAAATGAGCAGTTCTTC
CASSATSRINEQFF
>NA|TRBJ2-5|NA|TRBV19
TGTGCCAGTAGTATGATAGCAGCTCAAGAGACCCAGTACTTC
CASSMIAAQETQYF
>NA|TRBJ2-3|NA|TRBV2
TGTGCCAGCAGTGGGACCTACACGGCAGATACGCAGTATTTT
CASSGTYTADTQYF
>NA|TRBJ2-2|NA|TRBV9
TGTGCCAGCAGCGTAGTTAGATGGGGTAACACCGGGGAGCTGTTTTTT
CASSVVRWGNTGELFF
>NA|TRBJ2-4|NA|TRBV29-1
TGCAGCGTTGAACCCGTCAGTAAAAACATTCAGTACTTC
CSVEPVSKNIQYF
>TRBD2|TRBJ2-1|NA|TRBV7-9
TGTGCCAGCAGCTTAGCCAGCGGGAGGGCCTCGGATGAGCAGTTCTTC
CASSLASGRASDEQFF
>TRBD2|TRBJ2-2|NA|TRBV2
TGTGCCAGCAGAAGGACTAGCTTCGACACCGGGGAGCTGTTTTTT
CASRRTSFDTGELFF
>TRBD2|TRBJ2-1|NA|TRBV20-1
TGCAGTGCTAGAACAGGCGCGGGGGTCTTC
CSARTGAGVF
>TRBD2|TRBJ2-1|NA|TRBV4-2
TGTGCCAGCAGCCCTCCTAGCAGCGGGAAAAAGTTCTTC
CASSPPSSGKKFF
>NA|TRBJ2-5|NA|TRBV2
TGTGCCAGCATGGCGGAAGCAAGGGAGACCCAGTACTTC
CASMAEARETQYF
>NA|TRBJ1-3|NA|TRBV5-1
TGCGCCAGCAGCTTTTGGGGCTCTGGAAACACCATATATTTT
CASSFWGSGNTIYF
>TRBD1|TRBJ1-2|NA|TRBV5-6
TGTGCCAGCAGCTTTGACAGGGACCTATATGGCTACACCTTC
CASSFDRDLYGYTF
>TRBD2|TRBJ2-2|NA|TRBV28
TGTGCCAGCAGCCGGGAGCGGGACTTATACACCGGGGAGCTGTTTTTT
CASSRERDLYTGELFF
>NA|TRBJ2-3|NA|TRBV18
TGTGCCAGCTCACCCATTTCACAGGACACAGATACGCAGTATTTT
CASSPISQDTDTQYF
>TRBD1|TRBJ2-7|few|TRBV10-3
TGTGCCATCAGTTCGGACAGGGCCTCCTACGAGCAGTACTTC
CAISSDRASYEQYF
>TRBD1|TRBJ2-2|NA|TRBV25-1
TGTGCCAGCAGTATCCGGGACAGGGTGGACACCGGGGAGCTGTTTTTT
CASSIRDRVDTGELFF
>NA|TRBJ2-7|NA|TRBV7-5
TGTGTCAGAAGCTTAGGTCAGGCGGGAGCAGGGTCCTACGAGCAGTACTTC
CVRSLGQAGAGSYEQYF
>NA|TRBJ1-1|NA|TRBV20-1
TGCAGTGCTAGGTATAACACTGAAGCTTTCTTT
CSARYNTEAFF
>TRBD1|TRBJ1-1|NA|TRBV5-1
TGCGCCAGCTACAGGGGAATGAACACTGAAGCTTTCTTT
CASYRGMNTEAFF
>NA|TRBJ1-1|NA|TRBV29-1
TGCAGCGTTGGGGAGGGGCCCGCCACTGAAGCTTTCTTT
CSVGEGPATEAFF
>NA|TRBJ2-3|NA|TRBV5-1
TGCGCCAGCAGCTTGGTCACAGGGACAGATACGCAGTATTTT
CASSLVTGTDTQYF
>TRBD1|TRBJ1-2|few|TRBV7-9
TGTGCCAGCAGCTACCAAGACAGGGGGCTCTATGGCTACACCTTC
CASSYQDRGLYGYTF